This T cell receptor beta chain was sequenced for a study of a mutant IDH1 vaccine in newly diagnosed glioma. Across the whole study: Patients had received radiotherapy, temozolomide, or both previously, most receiving both.

Time point here: baseline, week 1 (first vaccination visit). The treatment: pre-vaccination baseline after standard-of-care therapy. The protocol was immunoSEQ multiplex PCR, while the TCRdb copy is restricted to in-frame clones and leaves out a portion. This table holds fewer than 85,000 clones, approximately 86% found once. Germline CDR1 and CDR2: SNHLY and FYNNEI. The V gene lost 9 bases and the J gene lost 0 bases, with 9 bases spanning the gap. This CDR3 contains 13 residues. The V gene is TRBV2, the J gene TRBJ1-5; unclear D gene. This TCR was recovered from a man aged 30-40 years with glioma. This specimen was PBMCs, taken from a glioma patient treated with radiotherapy, temozolomide or both. This chain's CDR3 is CASNIYSNQPQHF. In DNA form, the CDR3 reads TGTGCCAGTAACATCTATAGCAATCAGCCCCAGCATTTT.